The 3 T cell receptor beta chains reported below all come from one sample, sequenced in a study of CD8+CD57+ T cells in acquired aplastic anemia. Profiling that covered TCR beta VDJ and CDR3 relied on genomic DNA as its template. Each CDR3 protein gets one entry after TCRdb re-called the reads with MiXCR. The sample shows 300,000 or so distinct CDR3 sequences, under 65% of them seen only once. Patients who underwent sequencing had shown CD8+CD57+ cell expansion by flow cytometry. The sequenced material came from sorted CD4+, CD8+, or CD8+CD57+ T cells (not recorded which) from PBMCs. The origin of the receptors is a human donor with aplastic anemia.

This clonotype occurred many times. This chain uses TRBV6-1 with TRBJ1-1; TRBD1 might be the D (6 bases). V was pared by 4 bases and J by 7 bases, with 16 bases between. The germline CDR1 and CDR2 sequences are MNHNS and SASEGT. The CDR3 is made up of 14 amino acids. CDR3 nucleotide sequence: TGTGCCAGCAGTGCAAAACCGGACAGTTTTGAAGCTTTCTTT. It is translated as CASSAKPDSFEAFF.

This clonotype was observed many times. This chain joins TRBV9 and TRBJ2-1, with 9 bases that match TRBD2. CDR3 length equals 16 residues. The ends lost 0 bases at V and 7 bases at J; junction bases unmatched: 8. Germline CDR1 SGDLS, CDR2 YYNGEE. CDR3 nucleotides: TGTGCCAGCAGCGTAGTGGGGCTAGCGGGGATTAATGAGCAGTTCTTC. Its protein is CASSVVGLAGINEQFF.

V gene TRBV7-9 combines with J gene TRBJ1-1; no definite D call. Trimming removed 3 bases at V and 0 bases at J, with 14 bases between. This CDR3 is 16 amino acids long. Per the germline V gene, CDR1 is SEHNR and CDR2 is FQNEAQ (reference sequence). Written as DNA, the CDR3 is TGTGCCAGCAGCTTGGCCCGAAGAGGGATGAACACTGAAGCTTTCTTT. Protein: CASSLARRGMNTEAFF.